These 10 T cell receptor beta chains were all obtained from the same sample, sequenced in a study of early T cells in non-severe SARS-CoV-2 infection. In TCRdb, the 5' RACE reads were re-called with MiXCR into one record per CDR3 protein. The sample lists 66,000 or so distinct CDR3 sequences, 11% seen once, with over 1.5% in the top ten. The sequencing sample was made of whole blood. The receptors originated from an adult who was a healthcare worker with PCR-confirmed SARS-CoV-2 infection or an uninfected control (not recorded which).

This clonotype was detected many times. The V gene is TRBV5-1, the J gene TRBJ2-3; TRBD1 or TRBD2 may be the D gene (6 bases each). CDR1 and CDR2 (germline): SGHRS, YFSETQ. The length of the CDR3 is 16 residues. Deletions cut 3 bases from V and 2 bases from J, with 16 bases between. CDR3 sequence (DNA): TGCGCCAGCAGCTCCGTGGGGGGCCCACCCACAGATACGCAGTATTTT. Translated, it gives CASSSVGGPPTDTQYF.

The genes are TRBV7-8 and TRBJ1-1; TRBD1 matches 8 bases. The CDR3 contains 14 residues. With 3 bases clipped from V and 6 bases from J, the junction kept 6 bases outside the gene matches. Germline CDR1 SGHVS, CDR2 FQNEAQ. The DNA for the CDR3 is TGTGCCAGCAGCTTGTCAGGGGGCGCAGCTGAAGCTTTCTTT. Translation gives CASSLSGGAAEAFF. Combining the CDR3 with reference TRBV7-8 and TRBJ1-1 gives the whole variable domain GAGVSQSPRYKVAKRGQDVALRCDPISGHVSLFWYQQALGQGPEFLTYFQNEAQLDKSGLPSDRFFAERPEGSVSTLKIQRTQQEDSAVYLCASSLSGGAAEAFFGQGTRLTVV.

The J gene is TRBJ1-2, the V gene TRBV27; D is ambiguous. The CDR3 totals 13 residues. With 5 bases removed from V and 4 bases from J, the gap between germline ends came to 11 bases. Germline lookup yields CDR1 MNHEY and CDR2 SMNVEV (reference sequence). CDR3 in DNA: TGTGCCAGCAGTCCGGTTGGTCCCTATGGCTACACCTTC. Amino acid sequence: CASSPVGPYGYTF.

This clonotype was counted ten times or more. The chain carries TRBV10-3 and TRBJ2-7; no firm D call. V was pared by 4 bases and J by 1 base, with 5 bases between. CDR1 and CDR2 from the germline V gene are ENHRY and SYGVKD. The CDR3 consists of 12 residues. CDR3 sequence (DNA): TGTGCCATCAGTGTTAAATCCTACGAGCAGTACTTC. This encodes CAISVKSYEQYF.

This clonotype occurred many times. The J gene is TRBJ2-3, the V gene TRBV7-8; perhaps D is TRBD1 or TRBD2 (6 bases each). Germline CDR1 is SGHVS and CDR2 is FQNEAQ. The length of the CDR3 is 16 residues. Trimming stripped 1 base from V and 2 bases from J, with 13 bases between. This CDR3 is CASSLEGGGATDTQYF. As DNA, the CDR3 is TGTGCCAGCAGCTTAGAGGGGGGCGGGGCCACAGATACGCAGTATTTT. The entire variable domain, with the rest obtained from reference TRBV7-8 and TRBJ2-3, is as follows: GAGVSQSPRYKVAKRGQDVALRCDPISGHVSLFWYQQALGQGPEFLTYFQNEAQLDKSGLPSDRFFAERPEGSVSTLKIQRTQQEDSAVYLCASSLEGGGATDTQYFGPGTRLTVL.

This clonotype was detected ten times or more. This chain connects TRBV7-2 to TRBJ2-5; D ambiguous. The ends were cut back, 1 base at V and 7 bases at J, with 10 bases in the middle. CDR1 and CDR2 (germline): SGHTA, FQGNSA. There are 13 residues in the CDR3. The CDR3 loop is CASSLDQAGTQYF. CDR3 nucleotides: TGTGCCAGCAGCTTAGACCAGGCAGGGACCCAGTACTTC. The whole variable domain, remainder taken from reference TRBV7-2 and TRBJ2-5, is GAGVSQSPSNKVTEKGKDVELRCDPISGHTALYWYRQSLGQGLEFLIYFQGNSAPDKSGLPSDRFSAERTGGSVSTLTIQRTQQEDSAVYLCASSLDQAGTQYFGPGTRLLVL.

This clonotype has ten or more counts. This chain links TRBV7-9 with TRBJ1-1; TRBD1 is a possible D gene (5 bases). Germline V lookup: CDR1 SEHNR, CDR2 FQNEAQ (reference sequence). Trimming shortened V by 3 bases and J by 6 bases, and 11 bases separated the two germline ends. The CDR3 is 13 amino acids. In DNA, the CDR3 is TGTGCCAGCAGCTTGCGGGGGAGTGCTGAAGCTTTCTTT. This translates into CASSLRGSAEAFF.

This rearrangement joins TRBV30 to TRBJ1-5, with a possible D match to TRBD1 (6 bases). The CDR3 runs 15 residues. V lost 3 bases to trimming and J lost 3 bases, with 15 bases between them. Germline CDR1 reads GTSNPN; CDR2 reads SVGIG (reference sequence). The CDR3 DNA reads as TGTGCCTGGAGCCCGCCAGGGACACCCAATCAGCCCCAGCATTTT. Translation gives CAWSPPGTPNQPQHF.

V is TRBV9 and J is TRBJ1-3, with D possibly being TRBD1 (5 bases). The germline V gene encodes CDR1 SGDLS and CDR2 YYNGEE. V was shortened by 0 bases and J by 2 bases, with 12 bases between the two germline ends. The CDR3 consists of 16 residues. The CDR3: CASSVGQGETGNTIYF. In DNA form, the CDR3 reads TGTGCCAGCAGCGTAGGGCAGGGTGAGACTGGAAACACCATATATTTT.

The chain recombines TRBV20-1 with TRBJ1-1; D unresolved. Trimming cost V 6 bases and J 0 bases, with 8 bases left between them. This CDR3 is built from 12 residues. CDR1 DFQATT and CDR2 SNEGSKA come from the germline V gene (reference sequence). CDR3 in DNA: TGCAGTGCCCCCCTCATGAACACTGAAGCTTTCTTT. Residues: CSAPLMNTEAFF.